The 25 T cell receptor beta chains in this list originate from one sample, sequenced in a study of CD8 T cells in ankylosing spondylitis. One entry per CDR3 protein, called by TCRdb with MiXCR from the 5' RACE reads. This table has 300,000 to 400,000 distinct CDR3 sequences, about 20% appearing once. Source material: blood, either unsorted or a sorted T cell fraction (not recorded which). These receptors all come from a male donor with ankylosing spondylitis or in good health (not recorded which).

V and J are TRBV7-9 and TRBJ2-1; D gene ambiguous. V lost 2 bases and J 10 bases, leaving 18 bases between the germline ends. The length of the CDR3 is 15 residues. CDR1 is SEHNR, CDR2 FQNEAQ, per germline (reference sequence). DNA of the CDR3: TGTGCCAGCAGCTTACCGGAAGGCGGCGGACGGGAGCAGTTCTTC. Translating it yields CASSLPEGGGREQFF.

J is TRBJ2-6 and V is TRBV28; D is ambiguous. Germline CDR1 MDHEN, CDR2 SYDVKM. Trimming left V 2 bases short and J 2 bases short, with 13 bases between. The CDR3 consists of 17 residues. The CDR3 bases are TGTGCCAGCAGTTTAGATCTTCTGCCCCCTGGGGCCAACGTCCTGACTTTC. Translating it yields CASSLDLLPPGANVLTF.

The V gene is TRBV27, the J gene TRBJ2-2; 9 bases agree with TRBD1. V shed 6 bases, J shed 3 bases, and the junction held 8 bases outside the gene matches. Germline V gene lookup returns CDR1 MNHEY and CDR2 SMNVEV (reference sequence). CDR3 length: 16 residues. CDR3 protein: CASSPGTGRDTGELFF. The CDR3 bases are TGTGCCAGCAGCCCTGGGACAGGGCGGGACACCGGGGAGCTGTTTTTT.

The table lists this clonotype with many counts. This sequence joins TRBV10-3 and TRBJ2-3; TRBD1 agrees at 7 bases. V was pared by 0 bases and J by 4 bases, with 4 bases of the junction left unmatched. Germline values: CDR1 ENHRY, CDR2 SYGVKD. The CDR3 is 15 amino acids. Here the CDR3 reads CAISESGGKADTQYF. The CDR3 nucleotides read TGTGCCATCAGTGAGTCAGGGGGCAAAGCAGATACGCAGTATTTT.

The chain uses TRBV6-5 and TRBJ2-7, with D tentatively TRBD1 (5 bases). The CDR3 contains 14 residues. Trimming took 0 bases from V and 2 from J, leaving 8 bases between them. Germline V lookup: CDR1 MNHEY, CDR2 SVGAGI. The CDR3 nucleotides are TGTGCCAGCAGTTACTCCGGACAAACCTACGAGCAGTACTTC. This translates into CASSYSGQTYEQYF.

V gene TRBV19 combines with J gene TRBJ2-1, with D possibly being TRBD1 or TRBD2 (6 bases each). V gave up 5 bases and J gave up 4 bases, with 18 bases separating them. The CDR3 has 16 residues. Germline V gene data show CDR1 as LNHDA and CDR2 as SQIVND (reference sequence). Written as DNA, the CDR3 is TGTGCCAGTAGTCCAGGGGCCGGGGGCAGGTACAATGAGCAGTTCTTC. It specifies CASSPGAGGRYNEQFF.

This clonotype was recorded a few times. V is TRBV4-1 and J is TRBJ1-1; unclear D gene. Trimming took off 4 bases at V and 6 bases at J, with 12 bases between the two ends. CDR3 length: 13 amino acids. Germline assignment: CDR1 MGHRA and CDR2 YSYEKL. The CDR3 sequence is CASSPAVNAEAFF. CDR3 DNA sequence: TGCGCCAGCAGCCCCGCGGTAAACGCTGAAGCTTTCTTT.

This clonotype showed up just once. The rearrangement links TRBV19 to TRBJ2-7; D unresolved. Trimming shortened V by 1 base and J by 3 bases, and 13 bases separated the two germline ends. Germline CDR1 is LNHDA and CDR2 is SQIVND (reference sequence). The CDR3 is 15 amino acids. DNA of the CDR3: TGTGCCAGTAGTATAGGGCAGTCTGACCACTACGAGCAGTACTTC. This encodes CASSIGQSDHYEQYF.

The J gene is TRBJ2-1, the V gene TRBV10-2, with D possibly TRBD1 on 6 matching bases. The ends were cut back, 0 bases at V and 7 bases at J, with 7 bases in the middle. Per germline, CDR1 WSHSY and CDR2 SAAADI. The CDR3 runs 13 residues. The CDR3 spells CASSESRGNEQFF. CDR3 bases: TGCGCCAGCAGTGAGTCGAGGGGGAATGAGCAGTTCTTC.

V usage is TRBV12-3 or TRBV12-4 and J usage is TRBJ1-1, with TRBD1 identical over 10 bases. The CDR3 totals 14 residues. Germline trimming cut 7 bases from V and 6 bases from J; bases unmatched to any gene: 8. CDR3 sequence reads: CASINGTGVPEAFF. DNA of the CDR3: TGTGCCAGCATCAACGGGACAGGGGTACCTGAAGCTTTCTTT.

This rearrangement joins TRBV30 to TRBJ2-3; TRBD2 agrees at 10 bases. V trimming: 0 bases; J trimming: 4 bases; junction bases outside the gene matches: 4. The CDR3 loop spans 15 amino acids. The germline gives CDR1 GTSNPN, CDR2 SVGIG (reference sequence). CDR3 coding DNA: TGTGCCTGGAGTGTAGGTAGCGGGGGGTCAGATACGCAGTATTTT. Translated, it gives CAWSVGSGGSDTQYF.

This clonotype occurred a few times. The J gene is TRBJ2-1, the V gene TRBV6-5, with 11 bases aligning to TRBD2. This CDR3 comprises 16 residues. Per germline, CDR1 MNHEY and CDR2 SVGAGI. Trimming took 2 bases from V and 7 from J; bases not matched to a gene: 7. CDR3 sequence reads: CASSYVLAGGGNEQFF. The DNA of the CDR3 is TGTGCCAGCAGTTACGTTCTAGCGGGGGGTGGGAATGAGCAGTTCTTC.

In this sample, this clonotype turned up many times. This sequence joins TRBV2 and TRBJ2-7, with 10 bases matching TRBD2. Germline values: CDR1 SNHLY, CDR2 FYNNEI. This CDR3 has 17 amino acids. V shed 6 bases, J shed 1 base, and the junction held 12 bases outside the gene matches. The CDR3 bases are TGTGCCAGCAGCGAGACGGGACTAGCGCCTTATTCCTACGAGCAGTACTTC. The encoded protein is CASSETGLAPYSYEQYF.

The sample holds a few counts of this clonotype. This rearrangement joins TRBV15 to TRBJ2-2; D unresolved. CDR1 is LNHNV, CDR2 YYDKDF, per germline (reference sequence). The V end lost 8 bases, the J end lost 6 bases, and 10 bases lay between the germline ends. The CDR3 runs 12 residues. In DNA, the CDR3 is TGTGCCACCCGAGATTTGGCCGGGGAGCTGTTTTTT. It yields the protein CATRDLAGELFF.

This clonotype was seen many times. DNA of the CDR3: TGCAGCGTTGGGACAGGGGAGGGATACAATGAGCAGTTCTTC. Residues: CSVGTGEGYNEQFF. This rearrangement joins TRBV29-1 to TRBJ2-1, with 9 bases fitting TRBD1. The CDR3 loop spans 14 amino acids. Losses at the gene ends were 4 bases for V and 4 bases for J; bases not matched to a gene: 5. Germline V gene sequence: CDR1 SQVTM, CDR2 ANQGSEA.

This clonotype was observed at least ten times. The V and J genes are TRBV12-3 or TRBV12-4 and TRBJ2-2; 8 nucleotides match TRBD2. The J segment lost 7 bases and the V segment lost 5 bases, leaving 6 bases of the junction unmatched. The CDR3 has 14 residues. CDR3 nucleotide sequence: TGTGCCAGCAGTCCAACTAGCGGTAGCGGGGAGCTGTTTTTT. Encoded protein: CASSPTSGSGELFF.

V usage is TRBV6-1 and J usage is TRBJ2-1; 11 bases are shared with TRBD1. V was pared by 6 bases and J by 7 bases, with 8 bases of the junction left unmatched. Germline V gene lookup returns CDR1 MNHNS and CDR2 SASEGT. The CDR3 spans 15 residues. In DNA form, the CDR3 reads TGTGCCAGCAGCGACGGGACAGGGGGAGCGAATGAGCAGTTCTTC. Protein: CASSDGTGGANEQFF.

J is TRBJ2-1 and V is TRBV7-9; tentatively, D is TRBD1 (5 bases). CDR1 is SEHNR and CDR2 is FQNEAQ in the germline V gene (reference sequence). V was clipped by 1 base and J by 9 bases, with 13 bases between them. The CDR3 is 14 residues long. The CDR3 loop is CASSLGPQGSEQFF. The CDR3, as DNA: TGTGCCAGCAGCTTAGGACCGCAGGGCTCTGAGCAGTTCTTC.

A few counts support this clonotype. The chain uses TRBV7-6 and TRBJ2-2; maybe TRBD2 (5 bases). From germline, CDR1 is SGHVS and CDR2 FNYEAQ. CDR3 length: 15 amino acids. Trimming removed 0 bases from V and 2 bases from J, with 7 bases in between. CDR3: CASSLARGNTGELFF. The CDR3 region has the DNA TGTGCCAGCAGCTTAGCTCGGGGAAACACCGGGGAGCTGTTTTTT.

This clonotype was picked up a small number of times. The rearrangement links TRBV9 to TRBJ2-2; D gene unclear. V lost 4 bases, J lost 8 bases, and 12 bases lay in between. Germline V CDR1 and CDR2: SGDLS, YYNGEE. The CDR3 is 13 amino acids. The DNA for the CDR3 is TGTGCCAGCAGCCACCCGCCGGCGGGGGAGCTGTTTTTT. This encodes CASSHPPAGELFF.

The chain couples TRBV12-3 or TRBV12-4 to TRBJ2-7; TRBD2 might be the D (6 bases). V gave up 3 bases and J gave up 2 bases, with 14 bases separating them. The CDR3 is 15 residues long. The CDR3 here is CASSFLGLTPYEQYF. The CDR3 DNA follows: TGTGCCAGCAGTTTCTTGGGACTCACACCCTACGAGCAGTACTTC.

This clonotype was counted only a few times. This sequence joins TRBV7-9 and TRBJ2-3, with D unresolved. Looked up from germline, CDR1 is SEHNR and CDR2 is FQNEAQ (reference sequence). Trimming left V 5 bases short and J 1 base short, with 13 bases between. The CDR3 sequence is 15 residues long. CDR3 protein: CASSKFGGGTDTQYF. DNA of the CDR3: TGTGCCAGCAGCAAGTTCGGTGGGGGCACAGATACGCAGTATTTT.

This clonotype was seen only a few times. The chain employs TRBV12-3 or TRBV12-4 and TRBJ2-3, with 7 nucleotides matching TRBD2. The CDR3 length is 13 residues. J lost 6 bases, V lost 5 bases, and 5 bases had no gene match. CDR3 sequence (DNA): TGTGCCAGCAGTCGGGAGGCTCTTGATACGCAGTATTTT. Protein sequence: CASSREALDTQYF.

The chain combines TRBV29-1 with TRBJ2-2, with a weak D call TRBD1 (5 bases). The CDR3 consists of 13 residues. Trimming left V 6 bases short and J 3 bases short, with 11 bases between. Germline CDR1 and CDR2: SQVTM and ANQGSEA. The CDR3 protein is CSVRDGDTGELFF. The CDR3 DNA reads as TGCAGCGTCAGGGATGGTGACACCGGGGAGCTGTTTTTT.

This clonotype was detected a few times. The V and J genes are TRBV6-5 and TRBJ1-2; D perhaps matches TRBD1 (5 bases). The length of the CDR3 is 14 residues. The V end was cut by 0 bases, the J end by 8 bases, with 13 bases between. CDR1 MNHEY and CDR2 SVGAGI come from the germline V gene. CDR3 sequence: CASSYSGEAGGYTF. CDR3 sequence (DNA): TGTGCCAGCAGTTACTCAGGGGAGGCGGGAGGCTACACCTTC.